These 11 T cell receptor beta chains were all obtained from the same sample, sequenced in a study of T cells in localized non-small cell lung cancer. The assay was immunoSEQ multiplex PCR, and TCRdb's table has in-frame clones only and misses some. Here the sample spans fewer than 20,000 clones, roughly 80% being singletons. This specimen was peripheral blood, taken before any cancer treatment. These receptors were taken from a male donor aged 60 or over with stage I lung adenocarcinoma.

The chain joins TRBV6-5 to TRBJ2-7, with no clear D. From germline, CDR1 is MNHEY and CDR2 SVGAGI. CDR3 size: 12 residues. Trimming removed 6 bases at V and 2 bases at J, with 8 bases between. CDR3 in DNA: TGTGCCAGCAGCGAAAACACCTACGAGCAGTACTTC. The encoded protein is CASSENTYEQYF.

The V call is TRBV10-3, the J call TRBJ1-1; D remains ambiguous. CDR1 is ENHRY and CDR2 is SYGVKD in the germline V gene. This CDR3 has 12 residues. The ends were cut back, 3 bases at V and 4 bases at J, with 6 bases in the middle. CDR3 protein: CAISDVGTEAFF. The CDR3 DNA is TGTGCCATCAGTGACGTGGGCACTGAAGCTTTCTTT.

This clone was detected once. The chain uses TRBV9 and TRBJ2-1; the match to TRBD2 covers 11 bases. J was trimmed by 6 bases and V by 3 bases; bases with no gene match: 5. The CDR3 sequence is 15 residues long. Germline V gene data show CDR1 as SGDLS and CDR2 as YYNGEE. Written as DNA, the CDR3 is TGTGCCAGCAGCGCCAGACTAGCGGGGATCAATGAGCAGTTCTTC. It codes for CASSARLAGINEQFF.

This clone was seen a few times. The V gene is TRBV27, the J gene TRBJ1-4; D remains unclear. The CDR3 covers 15 residues. Germline CDR1 reads MNHEY; CDR2 reads SMNVEV (reference sequence). V was cut by 5 bases and J by 8 bases, with 18 bases left in between. The CDR3 DNA reads as TGTGCCAGCAGTCTCCGACGGAAAGCGCGAGAAAAACTGTTTTTT. This translates into CASSLRRKAREKLFF.

The rearrangement joins TRBV18 to TRBJ2-7; D gene unclear. With 3 bases removed from V and 2 bases from J, the gap between germline ends came to 14 bases. The CDR3 covers 15 residues. Per germline, CDR1 KGHSH and CDR2 LQKENI. The CDR3 loop is CASSPRVPGPYEQYF. In DNA, the CDR3 is TGTGCCAGCTCACCCCGGGTCCCGGGCCCCTACGAGCAGTACTTC.

V gene TRBV6-4 combines with J gene TRBJ1-5; D gene ambiguous. V was cut by 5 bases and J by 4 bases, with 9 bases left in between. The V gene's germline CDR1 is MRHNA and CDR2 SNTAGT. The CDR3 extends over 13 amino acids. CDR3 DNA: TGTGCCAGCAGTCCGACACCTAATCAGCCCCAGCATTTT. As protein: CASSPTPNQPQHF.

This clone was detected only once. The chain links TRBV7-8 to TRBJ2-1, with 14 bases fitting TRBD2. With 5 bases clipped from V and 4 bases from J, the junction kept 4 bases outside the gene matches. The CDR3 loop spans 16 amino acids. From germline, CDR1 is SGHVS and CDR2 FQNEAQ. The CDR3 here is CASSPWTSGGYNEQFF. The DNA of the CDR3 is TGTGCCAGCAGCCCCTGGACTAGCGGGGGGTACAATGAGCAGTTCTTC.

J is TRBJ1-2 and V is TRBV27; unclear D gene. V lost 2 bases to trimming and J lost 0 bases, with 7 bases between them. CDR3 length: 14 amino acids. Germline CDR1 reads MNHEY; CDR2 reads SMNVEV (reference sequence). The CDR3 loop is CASSLRGANYGYTF. Written as DNA, the CDR3 is TGTGCCAGCAGTTTAAGAGGAGCTAACTATGGCTACACCTTC.

The V and J genes are TRBV5-1 and TRBJ2-1; TRBD2 matches at 11 bases. CDR1 is SGHRS, CDR2 YFSETQ, per germline. The CDR3 totals 15 residues. J was trimmed by 8 bases and V by 3 bases; bases with no gene match: 7. As DNA, the CDR3 is TGCGCCAGCAGCTCATTCCTAGCGGGAGGCGATGAGCAGTTCTTC. Translating it yields CASSSFLAGGDEQFF.

This clone was counted between two and nine times. The chain recombines TRBV15 with TRBJ2-3; D might be TRBD2 (6 bases). Per germline, CDR1 LNHNV and CDR2 YYDKDF (reference sequence). The V end was cut by 6 bases, the J end by 3 bases, with 13 bases between. This CDR3 is built from 14 residues. The CDR3 DNA reads as TGTGCCACCAGGCCTGGGAGGCGGACAGATACGCAGTATTTT. It yields the protein CATRPGRRTDTQYF.

The chain employs TRBV5-6 and TRBJ1-2; D not resolved. V shed 3 bases and J shed 7 bases, with 19 bases lying between them. Germline CDR1 reads SGHDT; CDR2 reads YYEEEE. The CDR3 is made up of 15 amino acids. The CDR3 DNA sequence: TGTGCCAGCAGCTCGTGGCCTCAGGTTGGGGTTGGCTACACCTTC. Translating it yields CASSSWPQVGVGYTF. Filled out from reference TRBV5-6 and TRBJ1-2, the complete variable domain reads DAGVTQSPTHLIKTRGQQVTLRCSPKSGHDTVSWYQQALGQGPQFIFQYYEEEERQRGNFPDRFSGHQFPNYSSELNVNALLLGDSALYLCASSSWPQVGVGYTFGSGTRLTVV.